This T cell receptor beta chain was recovered during a study of sequential checkpoint blockade in melanoma (dated 2019 in TCRdb). The study in broad terms: Using 1:1 randomization, the trial assigned patients either to first-line nivolumab followed by ipilimumab (arm A) or to ipilimumab followed by nivolumab (arm B). Roughly three quarters of the matched tumor biopsy pairs taken before and after treatment were from the same lesion. Both trial sequences were followed by maintenance nivolumab. DNA from about 90 pretreatment melanoma tumor samples underwent TCRbeta immunosequencing. For about two dozen patients, matched tumor biopsies were obtained before treatment and at week 13, following single-agent nivolumab (arm A) or ipilimumab (arm B).

Taken from the germline V gene, the CDR1 and CDR2 loops are KGHSH and LQKENI. Deletion took 0 bases off V and 5 bases off J, with a span of 10 bases between the germline ends. The CDR3, from cysteine to phenylalanine, totals 14 residues. CDR3 DNA is the only sequence kept; it has 42 bases, read in frame from the first base. This clone came up a few times. Its antigen has not been determined. The sample holds no much larger clone one base away, and base qualities are not on file. This specimen's treatment or condition label, interpreted: randomized to nivolumab then ipilimumab (arm A) or the reverse (arm B). None of the patients in the trial had previously been given DNA-damaging chemotherapy. Samples came from patients with melanoma in CheckMate 064, a randomized, open-label phase II trial of sequential checkpoint blockade. Tumor TCR sequencing used genomic DNA from formalin-fixed paraffin-embedded (FFPE) tissue samples.

TCRbeta CDR3 regions were immunosequenced from genomic DNA with the immunoSEQ Assay. Prior to high-throughput sequencing, genomic DNA was amplified by bias-controlled multiplex PCR. In the paper's pipeline: To quantify the absolute abundance of each unique TCRbeta CDR3 region, the sequences were collapsed and filtered. Clonality was defined as 1 minus Pielou's evenness and was calculated using productive rearrangements only. Tumor T-cell fraction was calculated by normalizing TCRbeta template counts to usable DNA, which was estimated from several housekeeping genes. A previously published method was used to identify clones whose frequencies were significantly greater in on-treatment samples than in baseline samples. In its TCRdb copy, this immuneACCESS table keeps in-frame sequences only and misses some clones. Where compared with another copy, unresolved V genes explain less than half of these, and the others have no known cause. The D gene and trimming were derived from the DNA, and the V and J assignments and clone size from that table. This sample lists some 22,000 clones; around 26% were detected once. The ten largest clones capture more than 6.5% of the sample.

What the authors observed across the whole study: Among patients in arm A, the nivolumab-first arm, pretreatment tumor TIL clonality was associated with response (P = .04). The model for predicting response that combines TCR metrics with mutation burden needs to be validated in larger, independent patient cohorts. Tumor T-cell fraction and clonality were correlated with PD-L1 staining and CD8+ T-cell counts, but not with mutational load. Achieving clinical benefit was about 30 times more likely for patients whose tumor T-cell fraction and clonality increased by week 13. Small sample sizes and reduced statistical power limited the analyses of tumor T-cell fraction within each arm.

The sequencing used tumor tissue (inferred from file names), collected from a patient given nivolumab and ipilimumab in sequence. The TCR comes from a human donor with melanoma. In this chain, TRBV18 is recombined with TRBJ1-2; the D gene is perhaps TRBD1, on 5 matching bases. The CDR3 loop reads CASSPPDRNYGYTF. The DNA is TGTGCCAGCTCACCACCCGACAGAAAYTATGGCTACACCTTC.